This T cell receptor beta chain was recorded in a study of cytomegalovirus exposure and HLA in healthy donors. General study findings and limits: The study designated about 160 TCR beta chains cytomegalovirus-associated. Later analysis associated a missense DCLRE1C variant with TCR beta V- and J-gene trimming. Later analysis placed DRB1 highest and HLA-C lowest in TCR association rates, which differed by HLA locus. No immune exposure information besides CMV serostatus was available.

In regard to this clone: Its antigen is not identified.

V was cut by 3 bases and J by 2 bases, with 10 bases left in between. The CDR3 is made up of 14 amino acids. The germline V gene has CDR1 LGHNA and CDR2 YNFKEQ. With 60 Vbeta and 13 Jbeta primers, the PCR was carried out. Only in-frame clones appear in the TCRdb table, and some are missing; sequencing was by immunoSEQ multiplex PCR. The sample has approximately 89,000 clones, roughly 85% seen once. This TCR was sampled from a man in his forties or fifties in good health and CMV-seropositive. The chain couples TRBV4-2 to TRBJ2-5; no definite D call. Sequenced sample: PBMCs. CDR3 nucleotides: TGTGCCAGCAGCCAGGGTGGGCAACAAGAGACCCAGTACTTC. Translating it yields CASSQGGQQETQYF.